This T cell receptor (beta chain) is from a study of T cell repertoires in cytomegalovirus infection. Trimming removed 1 base at V and 9 bases at J, with 10 bases between. CDR1 is LNHNV and CDR2 is YYDKDF in the germline V gene (reference sequence). There are 13 residues in the CDR3. Turning to this clonotype: The antigen is undetermined.

TCRdb reprocessed the reads with MiXCR, giving one entry per CDR3 protein. The data show 250,000 to 400,000 distinct CDR3 sequences, with 25% seen just once and about 14% held by the top ten. Sequences were derived from cultured PBMCs, sampled from culture after CMV antigen stimulation. This sequence joins TRBV15 and TRBJ2-1; D gene unclear. The clonotype comes from a human donor in good health (CMV status not recorded). Some clones in this sample may be carry-over from other donors' samples. The CDR3 spells CATSRASLGEQFF. The CDR3 DNA follows: TGTGCCACCAGCAGAGCTTCGCTTGGTGAGCAGTTCTTC.